This T cell receptor (beta chain) was sequenced in a study of CD8 T cells in ankylosing spondylitis. Study observations and caveats: Blood from ankylosing spondylitis patients appeared to carry a characteristic roughly eight-variant TCR beta motif. According to the report, clones linked to the disease were significantly enriched in matched synovial fluid samples taken from ankylosing spondylitis patients. Relatively rare in peripheral blood, disease-linked clones were also CD8+. Certain motif variants had earlier appeared in reactive arthritis synovial fluid and blood.

Quantitative molecular-barcoded 5'-RACE generated the TCR beta libraries. TCRdb re-called the 5' RACE reads through MiXCR, storing one row per CDR3 protein. This sample has 650,000 to 800,000 distinct CDR3 sequences, with over 15% found just once. Germline values: CDR1 SNHLY, CDR2 FYNNEI. The junction had 9 bases not matched to a gene; V was cut back by 5 bases and J by 5 bases. This CDR3 contains 15 residues. This clonotype was counted between two and nine times. Its antigen remains unknown. This sequence originates from a male donor with ankylosing spondylitis. The sample was blood, either unsorted or a sorted T cell fraction (not recorded which). The gene calls are TRBV2 and TRBJ2-3; TRBD2 aligns across 8 bases. Here the CDR3 reads CASSSLTSGRDTQYF. DNA for the CDR3: TGTGCCAGCAGTAGTCTCACGAGCGGGAGAGATACGCAGTATTTT.